This TCR beta chain was sequenced for a study of cytomegalovirus exposure and HLA in healthy donors. General observations from the study: In an earlier analysis, about 87% or about 30%: the productive usage of most TCR beta V segments. Exclusion applied to some V segments, including TRBV6-2 and TRBV6-3, as they were indistinguishable. What a later analysis showed was that several of the most significant clusters appeared linked to common viral pathogens. Evidence from a later analysis indicated that most CMV-associated TCR beta chains looked HLA-restricted.

It was with 60 Vbeta and 13 Jbeta primers that the PCR ran. Sequenced by immunoSEQ multiplex PCR; TCRdb stores in-frame clones only, minus some. The sample records some 200,000 clones, more than 80% being singletons. Trimming took off 1 base at V and 3 bases at J, with 7 bases between the two ends. Germline assignment: CDR1 SEHNR and CDR2 FQNEAQ (reference sequence). The CDR3 has 13 amino acids. This clone has a single count. Its antigen is undetermined. The source of this sequence is a boy younger than 18 in good health and CMV-seronegative. The source material was PBMCs. The gene calls are TRBV7-9 and TRBJ2-7, with unresolved D. The CDR3 here is CASSLGPNYEQYF. The CDR3 coding sequence is TGTGCCAGCAGCTTAGGGCCGAACTACGAGCAGTACTTC.